This TCR beta chain was sequenced in a study of cytomegalovirus exposure and HLA in healthy donors. Overall study findings and caveats: Later analysis suggested links between common viral pathogens and several top significant clusters. Excluded were some V segments that proved indistinguishable, including TRBV6-2 and TRBV6-3.

As for the donors, each was a healthy bone marrow donor. Germline V gene sequence: CDR1 MNHNS, CDR2 SASEGT. CDR3 size: 13 residues. Trimming left V 3 bases short and J 5 bases short, with 8 bases between. As to this clone: Its target is unknown.

Vbeta (60) and Jbeta (13) primers were used in the PCR. The repertoire was sequenced with immunoSEQ multiplex PCR; TCRdb's copy has only in-frame clones and lacks some. This table holds roughly 100,000 clones, roughly four fifths found once. The chain couples TRBV6-1 to TRBJ1-5; D call uncertain. This TCR was recovered from a man in his fifties or sixties in good health and CMV-seronegative. Sequenced input: PBMCs. CDR3 coding DNA: TGTGCCAGCAGTGATGTGTTCGATCAGCCCCAGCATTTT. It translates to CASSDVFDQPQHF.